This is a list of T cell receptor beta chains from one sample in a study of cytomegalovirus exposure and HLA in healthy donors. The data were produced by immunoSEQ multiplex PCR, yet TCRdb's version contains in-frame clones alone and is incomplete. Here the sample spans some 150,000 clones, 60% to 85% being singletons. The sample comprised PBMCs. These receptor sequences come from a female donor in good health and CMV-seronegative. Both conserved end residues are part of each CDR3. Each record gives: D gene, clone size, V gene, J gene, CDR3 protein, CDR3 DNA. A D gene is named only where the DNA matches it firmly. Clone size is not always given. Where it is, it says once, few, many or a class for expanded clones.

NA	few	TRBV5-1	TRBJ1-4	CASSFGSAGTNEKLFF	TGCGCCAGCAGCTTTGGATCGGCAGGGACTAATGAAAAACTGTTTTTT
TRBD2	NA	TRBV6-4	TRBJ2-5	CASRAAGAGEETQYF	TGTGCCAGCAGGGCCGCGGGAGCGGGGGAAGAGACCCAGTACTTC
TRBD1	NA	TRBV6-4	TRBJ1-2	CASSRGQEVYGYTF	TGTGCCAGCAGTCGTGGACAGGAGGTGTATGGCTACACCTTC
NA	NA	TRBV28	TRBJ1-4	CASSLHRGGGSEKLFF	TGTGCCAGCAGTTTACACCGCGGGGGCGGAAGTGAAAAACTGTTTTTT
TRBD2	once	TRBV7-3	TRBJ2-7	CASSLRQAGGPIEQYF	TGTGCCAGCAGCTTGCGACAAGCGGGAGGGCCAATCGAGCAGTACTTC
NA	few	TRBV2	TRBJ1-5	CASTEERASNQPQHF	TGTGCCAGCACTGAAGAGAGGGCGAGCAATCAGCCCCAGCATTTT
TRBD1	NA	TRBV6-1	TRBJ1-4	CASSHGTVNEKLFF	TGTGCCAGCAGTCACGGGACAGTGAATGAAAAACTGTTTTTT
TRBD1	NA	TRBV5-6	TRBJ2-7	CASSHTGGRGYEQYF	TGTGCCAGCAGCCATACAGGGGGGAGAGGCTACGAGCAGTACTTC
TRBD1	NA	TRBV28	TRBJ2-7	CASTLGTGPYEQYF	TGTGCCAGCACCCTAGGGACAGGGCCCTACGAGCAGTACTTC
TRBD1	NA	TRBV28	TRBJ2-2	CASTQQGTANTGELFF	TGTGCCAGCACCCAACAGGGGACGGCTAACACCGGGGAGCTGTTTTTT
TRBD2	NA	TRBV7-9	TRBJ2-1	CASRVSGGNNEQFF	TGTGCCAGCAGGGTTAGCGGGGGTAACAATGAGCAGTTCTTC
NA	NA	TRBV13	TRBJ2-1	CASSWRTGGNPFYNEQFF	TGTGCCAGCAGCTGGAGAACAGGTGGTAATCCCTTTTACAATGAGCAGTTCTTC
TRBD1	NA	TRBV7-4	TRBJ1-2	CASSFIVQGAKDGYTF	TGTGCCAGCAGCTTTATTGTACAGGGGGCTAAGGATGGCTACACCTTC
NA	NA	TRBV5-1	TRBJ2-3	CASSLYMDSSDTQYF	TGCGCCAGCAGCTTGTATATGGACTCCTCCGATACGCAGTATTTT
NA	few	TRBV6-5	TRBJ1-1	CASIQPGGLNTEAFF	TGTGCCAGCATCCAACCGGGGGGGTTGAACACTGAAGCTTTCTTT
TRBD2	NA	TRBV18	TRBJ2-3	CASSPTGTSGGARHTQYF	TGTGCCAGCTCACCAACCGGGACTAGCGGGGGGGCTCGCCATACGCAGTATTTT
NA	NA	TRBV6-4	TRBJ1-1	CASSDYAGANTEAFF	TGTGCCAGCAGTGACTATGCAGGGGCGAACACTGAAGCTTTCTTT
TRBD1	NA	TRBV27	TRBJ2-7	CASSGWDSYEQYF	TGTGCCAGCAGTGGATGGGACAGCTACGAGCAGTACTTC
TRBD2	NA	TRBV25-1	TRBJ2-3	CASSTRLAAGTQYF	TGTGCCAGCAGTACGAGACTAGCGGCAGGAACGCAGTATTTT
NA	few	TRBV15	TRBJ2-7	CATSRDLDTLSYEQYF	TGTGCCACCAGCAGAGATTTGGACACCCTCTCCTACGAGCAGTACTTC
TRBD1	NA	TRBV7-3	TRBJ2-2	CASSFVQGDAGELFF	TGTGCCAGCAGCTTCGTACAGGGGGATGCCGGGGAGCTGTTTTTT
TRBD2	few	TRBV6-1	TRBJ2-1	CASSERASGPPKQFF	TGTGCCAGCAGTGAAAGGGCTAGCGGACCCCCCAAGCAGTTCTTC
TRBD1	NA	TRBV5-1	TRBJ2-7	CASSLARTGFNEQYF	TGCGCCAGCAGCTTGGCCAGGACAGGATTCAACGAGCAGTACTTC
TRBD1	NA	TRBV6-6	TRBJ1-6	CASSYIGTGNSPLHF	TGTGCCAGCAGTTATATCGGGACAGGGAATTCACCCCTCCACTTT
NA	NA	TRBV27	TRBJ1-3	CASSLRDGNTIYF	TGTGCCAGCAGTTTACGGGATGGAAACACCATATATTTT